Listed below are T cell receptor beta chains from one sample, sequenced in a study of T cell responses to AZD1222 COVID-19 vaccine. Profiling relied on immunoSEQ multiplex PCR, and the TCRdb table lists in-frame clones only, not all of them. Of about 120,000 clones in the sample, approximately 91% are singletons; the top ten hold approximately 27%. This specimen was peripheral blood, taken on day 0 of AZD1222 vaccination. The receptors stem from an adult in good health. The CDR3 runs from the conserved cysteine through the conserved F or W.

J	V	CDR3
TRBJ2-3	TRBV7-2	CASSSDSGSTDTQYF
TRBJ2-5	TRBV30	CAWSVPGGETQYF
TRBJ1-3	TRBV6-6	CASSPGGGGNTIYF
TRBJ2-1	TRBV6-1	CASSEGAPEQFF
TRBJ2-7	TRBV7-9	CASYRDNYEQYF
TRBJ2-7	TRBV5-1	CASSLRGAFEEQYF
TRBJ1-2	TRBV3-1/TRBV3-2	CASSQDRGQGAGNYGYTF
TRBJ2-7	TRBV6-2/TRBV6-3	CASSYGGLAGAEQYF
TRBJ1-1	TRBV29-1	CSVESGFTEAFF
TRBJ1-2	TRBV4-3	CASSQDGTGRYGYTF
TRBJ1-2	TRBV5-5	CASSWTGGDGYTF
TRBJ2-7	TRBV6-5	CASSYSSRPEQYF
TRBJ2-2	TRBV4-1	CASSQEGRGGGELFF
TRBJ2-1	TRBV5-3	CARSLHRPPWNEQFF
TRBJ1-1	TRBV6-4	CASSRATGTEAFF
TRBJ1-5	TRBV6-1	CASSEGPDQPQHF
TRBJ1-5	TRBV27	CASRPGGSNQPQHF
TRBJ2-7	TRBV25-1	CASSEWGQGGREQYF
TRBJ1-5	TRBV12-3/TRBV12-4	CASSMTGGQPQHF
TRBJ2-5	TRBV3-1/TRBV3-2	CASSQRKGETQYF
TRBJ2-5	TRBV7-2	CASTRDRAGETQYF
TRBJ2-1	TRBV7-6	CASSLGTSGEQFF
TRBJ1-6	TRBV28	CASHLGSSPLHF
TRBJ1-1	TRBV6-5	CASSYSLNTEAFF
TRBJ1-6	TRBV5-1	CASSLDGTGGSPLHF
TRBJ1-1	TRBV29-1	CSVRQGARTEAFF
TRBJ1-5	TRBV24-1	CATIPGQGFNSNQPQHF
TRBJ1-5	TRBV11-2	CASSQTSGINQPQHF